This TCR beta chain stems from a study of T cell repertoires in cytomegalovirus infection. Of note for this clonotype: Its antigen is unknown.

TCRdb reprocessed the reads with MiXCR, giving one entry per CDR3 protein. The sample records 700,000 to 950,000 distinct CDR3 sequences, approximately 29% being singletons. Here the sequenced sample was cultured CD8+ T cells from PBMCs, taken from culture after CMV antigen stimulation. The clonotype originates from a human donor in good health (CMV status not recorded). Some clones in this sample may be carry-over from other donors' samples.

CDR3 sequence: CASSRYDSTSTNEKLFF. CDR3 nucleotides: TGTGCCAGTAGTCGATACGACAGTACTTCAACTAATGAAAAACTGTTTTTT. V usage is TRBV19 and J usage is TRBJ1-4, with a weak D call TRBD1 (5 bases). Looked up from germline, CDR1 is LNHDA and CDR2 is SQIVND (reference sequence). Trimming shortened V by 5 bases and J by 0 bases, and 16 bases separated the two germline ends. The CDR3 is 17 amino acids.